Listed below are T cell receptor beta chains from one sample, sequenced in a study of blood T cells in healthy people across ages. TCRdb passed the 5' RACE reads through MiXCR, listing each CDR3 protein once. The sample records around 1,900,000 distinct CDR3 sequences, approximately 40% being singletons. Sample: blood. These receptors all come from a human donor in good health. Each CDR3 is given with its conserved first and last residue. A D gene is named only where the DNA matches it firmly. Only some rows state a clone size, as once, few, many or a class for expanded clones.

abundance	v_gene	d_gene	j_gene	CDR3nt	CDR3aa
few	TRBV25-1	TRBD2	TRBJ2-3	TGTGCCAGCAGTGAATTTACCCTAGCGGGGGCCCAAATAACAGATACGCGGTATTTT	CASSEFTLAGAQITDTRYF
NA	TRBV7-2	NA	TRBJ2-1	TGTGCCAGCAGCGCCCTCGGACAGTACAATGAGCAGTTCTTC	CASSALGQYNEQFF
NA	TRBV18	NA	TRBJ1-2	TGTGCCAGCTCACCACGGGAACAAGGGAATGGCTACACCTTC	CASSPREQGNGYTF
NA	TRBV28	NA	TRBJ2-3	TGTGCCAGCCGGAGGGCAGGGCGCTTTGATACGCAGTATTTT	CASRRAGRFDTQYF
few	TRBV12-5	TRBD1	TRBJ2-5	TGTGCTAGTGGTTTGTTATCTACAGGGGATCCAGAAACCCAGTACTTC	CASGLLSTGDPETQYF
NA	TRBV20-1	TRBD2	TRBJ2-3	TGCAGTGCTAGCTTCGGACTAGCGGGGGGAAGCACAGATACGCAGTATTTT	CSASFGLAGGSTDTQYF
few	TRBV7-3	NA	TRBJ2-1	TGTGCCAGCAGCTTTAGGAGCAGCGTGGATGAGCAGTTCTTC	CASSFRSSVDEQFF
NA	TRBV27	TRBD2	TRBJ2-3	TGTGCCAGCAGTTTGGCTAGCGGGGGGCTAACCACTAGCACAGATACGCAGTATTTT	CASSLASGGLTTSTDTQYF
NA	TRBV12-3/TRBV12-4	NA	TRBJ1-2	TGTGCCAGCAGTGTACCCCGGGGCAGGGATTCTAACTATGGCTACACCTTC	CASSVPRGRDSNYGYTF
NA	TRBV4-1	NA	TRBJ2-5	TGCGCCAGCAGCCAATACACGAGCGACGGGACCCAGTACTTC	CASSQYTSDGTQYF
many	TRBV12-3/TRBV12-4	NA	TRBJ1-5	TGTGCCAGCAGTTATCGGGTTGAGCAGCCCCAGCATTTT	CASSYRVEQPQHF
NA	TRBV5-5	TRBD1	TRBJ2-1	TGTGCCAGCAGCTTGGACGAGACAGGGCACCGGAATGAGCAGTTCTTC	CASSLDETGHRNEQFF
NA	TRBV7-2	NA	TRBJ2-6	TGTGCCAGCAGCCCCCTCGGGGCGGGCAGCTCTGGGGCCAACGTCCTGACTTTC	CASSPLGAGSSGANVLTF
NA	TRBV20-1	TRBD1	TRBJ1-6	TGCAGTGCTAGAGTTGGGAAGGGGGCGGCTCAAGTCTCACCCCTCCACTTT	CSARVGKGAAQVSPLHF
NA	TRBV5-1	TRBD2	TRBJ2-3	TGCGCCAGCAGCTTGGGTCTAGCGGGGATATCCGATACGCAGTATTTT	CASSLGLAGISDTQYF
NA	TRBV7-2	TRBD1	TRBJ1-1	TGTGCCAGCAGCTTAGGGACAGGGGATAAGGCTTTCTTT	CASSLGTGDKAFF
NA	TRBV5-1	NA	TRBJ2-3	TGCGCCAGCAACCCCTCTGAGGTCGGCACAGATACGCAGTATTTT	CASNPSEVGTDTQYF
NA	TRBV5-1	NA	TRBJ2-1	TGCGCCAGCAGCTCAGGGGACACCTTAGGTCTTGAGCAGTTCTTC	CASSSGDTLGLEQFF
NA	TRBV12-3/TRBV12-4	TRBD1	TRBJ2-7	TGTGCCAGCACGCCGGGACAGGGTTATTACGAGCAGTACTTC	CASTPGQGYYEQYF
NA	TRBV7-3	NA	TRBJ1-1	TGTGCCAGCAGCCCAGAGTTAGGGAACACTGAAGCTTTCTTT	CASSPELGNTEAFF
NA	TRBV12-3/TRBV12-4	TRBD1	TRBJ2-3	TGTGCCAGCAGTGAGGGACAGATTTACACAGATACGCAGTATTTT	CASSEGQIYTDTQYF
NA	TRBV20-1	NA	TRBJ2-7	TGCAGTGCTAGACGGCAGCCTTGGACCAACGAGCAGTACTTC	CSARRQPWTNEQYF
few	TRBV7-2	TRBD1	TRBJ2-1	TGTGCCAGCAGCACCGGGACAGGGGGAGGTGGGTACAATGAGCAGTTCTTC	CASSTGTGGGGYNEQFF
NA	TRBV3-1	NA	TRBJ1-2	TGTGCCAGCAGCCAAACGACGGGAAACTATGGCTACACCTTC	CASSQTTGNYGYTF
many	TRBV7-9	NA	TRBJ2-7	TGTGCCAGCAGCGCCGGGACACCCTCCTACGAGCAGTACTTC	CASSAGTPSYEQYF
NA	TRBV20-1	NA	TRBJ1-2	TGCAGTGCTTCAAGATTATACACCTTC	CSASRLYTF
NA	TRBV14	NA	TRBJ2-7	TGTGCCAGCAGCCCACACCTATGGAGGGGGAATTTCGAGCAGTACTTC	CASSPHLWRGNFEQYF
NA	TRBV7-9	TRBD1	TRBJ1-2	TGTGCCAGCGGGAACAGGGGTTATGGCCACACCTTC	CASGNRGYGHTF
few	TRBV5-1	TRBD1	TRBJ2-7	TGCGCCAGCAGAGGGGGACAGGGCGAGCAGTACTTC	CASRGGQGEQYF
NA	TRBV20-1	NA	TRBJ1-1	TGCAGTGCTAGAGACCGGCGTATGACGGTCACTGAAGCTTTCTTT	CSARDRRMTVTEAFF
few	TRBV6-5	TRBD1	TRBJ1-6	TGTGCCAGCGGTCGACAGGGATGGGATTCACCCCTCCACTTT	CASGRQGWDSPLHF
NA	TRBV29-1	NA	TRBJ2-3	TGCAGCGTTGAACGGGGTCAGGGCACGCAGTATTTT	CSVERGQGTQYF
NA	TRBV12-5	TRBD2	TRBJ2-3	TGTGCTAGTGGTTTGGTACTGGGTAGCGGGGGTGCTAGCACAGATACGCAGTATTTT	CASGLVLGSGGASTDTQYF
few	TRBV5-1	TRBD1	TRBJ2-1	TGCGCCAGCAGCTCGAGGACAGGGGGGCAGGATAGTGAGCAGTTCTTC	CASSSRTGGQDSEQFF
few	TRBV27	TRBD1	TRBJ1-6	TGTGCCAGCAGTACGAGGACAGGGTACGGGTCACCCCTCCACTTT	CASSTRTGYGSPLHF
NA	TRBV20-1	NA	TRBJ1-6	TGCAGTGCTAGAGTAGAGAGCTCCTATAATTCACCCCTCCACTTT	CSARVESSYNSPLHF
NA	TRBV7-9	NA	TRBJ2-3	TGTGCCAGCAGCAAAATCACAGATACGCAGTATTTT	CASSKITDTQYF
few	TRBV29-1	NA	TRBJ2-7	TGCAGCGTTGAAGGGCTGGGCGGTCCCTACGAGCAGTACTTC	CSVEGLGGPYEQYF
NA	TRBV29-1	TRBD2	TRBJ2-1	TGCAGCTCCGGCGGGGGGACATACAATGAGCAGTTCTTC	CSSGGGTYNEQFF
few	TRBV2	NA	TRBJ2-1	TGTGCCAGCAGTGGTGAGGTACAGGGTGAGCAGTTCTTC	CASSGEVQGEQFF
NA	TRBV20-1	NA	TRBJ2-3	TGCAGTGCGCAGAGGGGGGGGATAAGCACAGATACGCAGTATTTT	CSAQRGGISTDTQYF
many	TRBV7-9	NA	TRBJ1-5	TGTGCCAGCAGCCGGGACAATCAGCCCCAGCATTTT	CASSRDNQPQHF
NA	TRBV4-3	NA	TRBJ1-4	TGCGCCAGCAGCCAAGACAGTTACTTTGCAACTAATGAAAAACTGTTTTTT	CASSQDSYFATNEKLFF
NA	TRBV27	TRBD1	TRBJ2-7	TGTGCCAGCAGTTCCCAGGGTCACAGGGGGAACCACGAGCAGTACTTC	CASSSQGHRGNHEQYF
NA	TRBV7-9	TRBD2	TRBJ2-1	TGTGCCAGCAGCCCCCGACCAGCGGGAGAAGACAATGAGCAGTTCTTC	CASSPRPAGEDNEQFF
NA	TRBV6-2/TRBV6-3	TRBD1	TRBJ2-1	TGTGCCAGCAGGCCGGGACAGACATACAATGAGCAGTTCTTC	CASRPGQTYNEQFF
NA	TRBV20-1	TRBD2	TRBJ2-5	TGCAGTGCCGTACGACTAGCGGGGGGTCAAGAGACCCAGTACTTC	CSAVRLAGGQETQYF
NA	TRBV27	TRBD1	TRBJ1-2	TGTGCCAGCAGTCTAGGGACAGGAGGTTGGGTCTATGGCTACACCTTC	CASSLGTGGWVYGYTF
NA	TRBV5-1	NA	TRBJ2-7	TGCGCCAGCAGCACGACAGTGGCCTCCTACGAGCAGTACTTC	CASSTTVASYEQYF
NA	TRBV5-1	TRBD2	TRBJ2-1	TGCGCCAGCAGCTTGGCGGGGGGGTTCGTCAATGAGCAGTTCTTC	CASSLAGGFVNEQFF
NA	TRBV29-1	NA	TRBJ1-4	TGCAGCATTGATTTCAAGGGGTCTGAAAAACTGTTTTTT	CSIDFKGSEKLFF
NA	TRBV11-2	NA	TRBJ2-1	TGTGCCAGCAGCTTAACAGGGCCAAGCTCCTACAATGAGCAGTTCTTC	CASSLTGPSSYNEQFF
NA	TRBV4-1	NA	TRBJ1-2	TGCGCCAGCAGCCAAGACCCCGGGGGCGAGGTCGTTGGCTGCACCTTC	CASSQDPGGEVVGCTF
NA	TRBV20-1	TRBD2	TRBJ2-1	TGCAGTGCTAGTAGGGCTAGCGGGGGCCGTTACAATGAGCAGTTCTTC	CSASRASGGRYNEQFF
few	TRBV7-2	NA	TRBJ2-1	TGTGCCAGCAGCTTCTGGGAATCCGGCTCCTACAATGAGCAGTTCTTC	CASSFWESGSYNEQFF
few	TRBV20-1	TRBD1	TRBJ1-1	TGCAGTGCCACAGGACAGGGACGAACTGAAGCTTTCTTT	CSATGQGRTEAFF
NA	TRBV28	TRBD1	TRBJ1-2	TGTGCCAGCAGTGTCAACCCGGGACAGGGGGGAGATGGCTACACCTTC	CASSVNPGQGGDGYTF